The 17 T cell receptor beta chains in this list originate from one sample, sequenced in a study of blood T cell repertoires in COVID-19. Sequencing used immunoSEQ multiplex PCR; TCRdb keeps in-frame clones, though not all of them. The sample includes some 200,000 clones, 75% to 90% of them seen just once. The sequencing sample was made of PBMCs or T cells enriched from blood (not recorded which). These receptors all stem from a woman in her thirties or forties with acute COVID-19.

The CDR3 sequence is CASSVLYPGDHMNTEAFF. CDR3 bases: TGTGCCAGCAGCGTACTCTACCCGGGAGATCATATGAACACTGAAGCTTTCTTT. V gene TRBV7-6 combines with J gene TRBJ1-1, with no clear D. The germline gives CDR1 SGHVS, CDR2 FNYEAQ. Trimming left V 5 bases short and J 0 bases short, with 22 bases between. The CDR3 extends over 18 amino acids.

Written as DNA, the CDR3 is TGTGCCACCCAACCCCGGAAGGGGAACAATGAGCAGTTCTTC. Translated, it gives CATQPRKGNNEQFF. This chain joins TRBV6-5 and TRBJ2-1; D may be TRBD1 (5 bases). V gave up 10 bases and J gave up 5 bases, with 18 bases separating them. The CDR3 length is 14 residues. From germline, CDR1 is MNHEY and CDR2 SVGAGI.

This sequence joins TRBV30 and TRBJ1-2; 7 bases are shared with TRBD1. The junction had 5 bases not matched to a gene; V was cut back by 3 bases and J by 4 bases. Germline V CDR1 and CDR2: GTSNPN, SVGIG (reference sequence). There are 13 residues in the CDR3. The DNA of the CDR3 is TGTGCCTGGAGACGAGGGGGCTTCTATGGCTACACCTTC. Protein sequence: CAWRRGGFYGYTF.

The sample holds one count of this clone. This rearrangement joins TRBV19 to TRBJ1-4, with 9 positions matching TRBD1. This CDR3 contains 15 residues. Losses at the gene ends were 5 bases for V and 4 bases for J; bases not matched to a gene: 5. Germline-derived CDR1 and CDR2 are LNHDA and SQIVND (reference sequence). The chain's CDR3 is CASSSPGQGNEKLFF. The CDR3 nucleotides are TGTGCCAGTAGTTCACCGGGACAGGGTAATGAAAAACTGTTTTTT.

The rearrangement uses TRBV5-1 and TRBJ1-2; maybe TRBD1 (6 bases). V was pared by 3 bases and J by 7 bases, with 13 bases between. There are 13 residues in the CDR3. Looked up from germline, CDR1 is SGHRS and CDR2 is YFSETQ. For the CDR3, the DNA is TGCGCCAGCAGCTCGCAGACAGGAGTTGGCTACACCTTC. Translated, it gives CASSSQTGVGYTF.

This chain links TRBV27 with TRBJ1-5; possible D gene TRBD1, 5 bases. The germline gives CDR1 MNHEY, CDR2 SMNVEV (reference sequence). The CDR3 extends over 14 amino acids. V was clipped by 5 bases and J by 5 bases, with 13 bases between them. For the CDR3, the DNA is TGTGCCAGCAGTCAAACCCGGGGGGATCAGCCCCAGCATTTT. Residues: CASSQTRGDQPQHF.

V is TRBV4-1 and J is TRBJ1-1; TRBD1 is a possible D gene (5 bases). The CDR3 runs 22 residues. CDR1 and CDR2 from the germline V gene are MGHRA and YSYEKL. Trimming removed 1 base from V and 0 bases from J, with 30 bases in between. CDR3 sequence: CASSQASPGFGGAWRMNTEAFF. CDR3 coding DNA: TGCGCCAGCAGCCAAGCCAGCCCCGGGTTCGGCGGGGCATGGAGGATGAACACTGAAGCTTTCTTT.

The chain has TRBV7-9 and TRBJ2-1, with D tentatively TRBD1 (5 bases). The CDR3 spans 14 residues. The V gene's germline CDR1 is SEHNR and CDR2 FQNEAQ (reference sequence). Trimming removed 3 bases at V and 5 bases at J, with 11 bases between. The CDR3 coding sequence is TGTGCCAGCAGCTTCGCTCAGGGTAACAATGAGCAGTTCTTC. Protein product: CASSFAQGNNEQFF.

The chain recombines TRBV12-5 with TRBJ2-7, with D unclear. This CDR3 contains 13 residues. The germline V gene has CDR1 LGHNT and CDR2 FRNRAP. Trimming took off 2 bases at V and 2 bases at J, with 7 bases between the two ends. CDR3 nucleotide sequence: TGTGCTAGTGGTTTGTACTCTGCCTACGAGCAGTACTTC. Translated: CASGLYSAYEQYF. Looking up the rest from reference TRBV12-5 and TRBJ2-7 gives the full variable domain: DARVTQTPRHKVTEMGQEVTMRCQPILGHNTVFWYRQTMMQGLELLAYFRNRAPLDDSGMPKDRFSAEMPDATLATLKIQPSEPRDSAVYFCASGLYSAYEQYFGPGTRLTVT.

The CDR3 reads CASSSPGLAGGVNEQFF. The CDR3 coding sequence is TGTGCCAGCAGCTCTCCGGGACTAGCGGGGGGGGTGAATGAGCAGTTCTTC. The gene calls are TRBV11-3 and TRBJ2-1; 16 nucleotides align to TRBD2. Germline CDR1 SGHNT, CDR2 YENEEA. The V gene end was trimmed by 4 bases and the J gene end by 7 bases; junction bases not matched to a gene: 7. The CDR3 covers 17 residues.

CDR3 in DNA: TGTGCCAGCAGCGACCTTCGGGGCTATGGCTACACCTTC. It yields the protein CASSDLRGYGYTF. V is TRBV2 and J is TRBJ1-2; D is ambiguous. CDR1 is SNHLY, CDR2 FYNNEI, per germline. The germline V and J ends were trimmed by 6 bases and 4 bases, with 12 bases remaining between them. There are 13 residues in the CDR3. The variable domain in full, completed from reference TRBV2 and TRBJ1-2, reads EPEVTQTPSHQVTQMGQEVILRCVPISNHLYFYWYRQILGQKVEFLVSFYNNEISEKSEIFDDQFSVERPDGSNFTLKIRSTKLEDSAMYFCASSDLRGYGYTFGSGTRLTVV.

This sequence joins TRBV18 and TRBJ1-5; 12 bases agree with TRBD1. The V gene end was trimmed by 0 bases and the J gene end by 6 bases; junction bases not matched to a gene: 3. Germline CDR1 KGHSH, CDR2 LQKENI. The CDR3 has 16 amino acids. The CDR3 bases are TGTGCCAGCTCACCACCGGGACAGGGGGCAGCTCAGCCCCAGCATTTT. Translating gives CASSPPGQGAAQPQHF.

V gene TRBV5-1 combines with J gene TRBJ1-5; TRBD1 agrees at 8 bases. Germline CDR1 reads SGHRS; CDR2 reads YFSETQ. There are 16 residues in the CDR3. The trim removed 0 bases at V and 2 bases at J, leaving 4 bases unmatched. CDR3 protein: CASSLVPGGGNQPQHF. CDR3 in DNA: TGCGCCAGCAGCTTGGTACCAGGGGGCGGCAATCAGCCCCAGCATTTT. The variable domain in full, with the rest retrieved from reference TRBV5-1 and TRBJ1-5, is KAGVTQTPRYLIKTRGQQVTLSCSPISGHRSVSWYQQTPGQGLQFLFEYFSETQRNKGNFPGRFSGRQFSNSRSEMNVSTLELGDSALYLCASSLVPGGGNQPQHFGDGTRLSIL.

This sequence joins TRBV6-2 or TRBV6-3 and TRBJ1-5, with 7 bases aligning to TRBD1. Germline assignment: CDR1 MNHEY and CDR2 SVGEGT. The CDR3 contains 17 residues. Germline trimming cut 2 bases from V and 5 bases from J; bases unmatched to any gene: 12. As DNA, the CDR3 is TGTGCCAGCAGTTACAGGGCAGGGGACAGCTTGGATCAGCCCCAGCATTTT. Translated: CASSYRAGDSLDQPQHF.

CDR3 sequence (DNA): TGTGCCAGCCGGGGGGGTGGCACTGAAGCTTTCTTT. Protein sequence: CASRGGGTEAFF. The chain joins TRBV11-2 to TRBJ1-1, with D possibly TRBD1 on 5 matching bases. Trimming cost V 8 bases and J 4 bases, with 11 bases left between them. The germline CDR1 and CDR2 sequences are SGHAT and FQNNGV. This CDR3 comprises 12 residues.

This clone was counted only a few times. The J gene is TRBJ2-1, the V gene TRBV18, with 10 positions matching TRBD2. J lost 6 bases, V lost 2 bases, and 1 base had no gene match. Looked up from germline, CDR1 is KGHSH and CDR2 is LQKENI. This CDR3 is built from 14 residues. The CDR3: CASSPGTSANEQFF. The CDR3 DNA reads as TGTGCCAGCTCACCAGGGACTAGCGCCAATGAGCAGTTCTTC.

The rearrangement joins TRBV24-1 to TRBJ1-2; 8 bases map to TRBD1. CDR1 is KGHDR and CDR2 is SFDVKD in the germline V gene. The CDR3 spans 15 residues. The trim removed 4 bases at V and 2 bases at J, leaving 5 bases unmatched. The CDR3 region is CATSDSRTGNYGYTF. CDR3 bases: TGTGCCACCAGTGACTCGAGGACAGGGAACTATGGCTACACCTTC.